Below are 11 T cell receptor beta chains sequenced from a single sample in a study of blood T cell repertoires in COVID-19. TCRdb's copy holds only in-frame clones and misses some; the assay was immunoSEQ multiplex PCR. This table has under 35,000 clones, around 90% appearing once. Sequencing used peripheral blood. These receptor sequences come from a woman in her forties or fifties with active COVID-19.

The chain is built from TRBV7-9 and TRBJ2-3; 10 nucleotides line up with TRBD2. Germline V gives CDR1 SEHNR, CDR2 FQNEAQ (reference sequence). V shed 5 bases, J shed 2 bases, and the junction held 4 bases outside the gene matches. The CDR3 contains 15 residues. The CDR3 DNA is TGTGCCAGCAGCCAGACTAGCGGGCTCACAGATACGCAGTATTTT. It specifies CASSQTSGLTDTQYF. Drawing the rest from reference TRBV7-9 and TRBJ2-3, the complete variable domain is DTGVSQNPRHKITKRGQNVTFRCDPISEHNRLYWYRQTLGQGPEFLTYFQNEAQLEKSRLLSDRFSAERPKGSFSTLEIQRTEQGDSAMYLCASSQTSGLTDTQYFGPGTRLTVL.

V gene TRBV20-1 combines with J gene TRBJ2-7; D possibly corresponds to TRBD1 (7 bases). Trimming stripped 8 bases from V and 5 bases from J, with 13 bases between. The V gene's germline CDR1 is DFQATT and CDR2 SNEGSKA (reference sequence). This CDR3 has 11 residues. CDR3 coding DNA: TGCAGTCCCCAGGGGGGCCACGAGCAGTACTTC. Amino acid sequence: CSPQGGHEQYF.

The V gene is TRBV2, the J gene TRBJ2-6, with 13 bases matching TRBD2. The V segment lost 4 bases and the J segment 4 bases; nucleotides outside the gene matches: 1. Germline CDR1 is SNHLY and CDR2 is FYNNEI. The CDR3 covers 16 residues. The CDR3 sequence is CASSGTSGSGANVLTF. The CDR3 DNA reads TGTGCCAGCAGTGGGACTAGCGGGAGCGGGGCCAACGTCCTGACTTTC.

This clone is a singleton in its sample. The V call is TRBV21-1, the J call TRBJ2-3; the D call in the table, TRBD1, was not verified against the DNA. TRBV21-1 is designated a pseudogene. The CDR3 is 15 amino acids. DNA of the CDR3: TGTGCCAGCAGCAAAGGACAGGGCGTGACAGATACGCAGTATTTT. Translation: CASSKGQGVTDTQYF.

The chain combines TRBV4-2 with TRBJ2-2; 8 nucleotides align to TRBD1. CDR1 is LGHNA and CDR2 is YNFKEQ in the germline V gene. V was pared by 4 bases and J by 1 base, with 5 bases of the junction left unmatched. This CDR3 has 16 residues. The CDR3 loop is CASSPSGTGNTGELFF. The CDR3 region has the DNA TGTGCCAGCAGCCCTTCCGGGACAGGGAACACCGGGGAGCTGTTTTTT.

The chain combines TRBV5-1 with TRBJ2-1, with 12 bases matching TRBD2. Germline CDR1 reads SGHRS; CDR2 reads YFSETQ. The CDR3 contains 15 residues. The V gene end was trimmed by 3 bases and the J gene end by 4 bases; junction bases not matched to a gene: 2. In DNA, the CDR3 is TGCGCCAGCAGCTATGGGACTAGCGGGTACAATGAGCAGTTCTTC. It codes for CASSYGTSGYNEQFF. Based on the CDR3 plus reference TRBV5-1 and TRBJ2-1, the full variable domain is KAGVTQTPRYLIKTRGQQVTLSCSPISGHRSVSWYQQTPGQGLQFLFEYFSETQRNKGNFPGRFSGRQFSNSRSEMNVSTLELGDSALYLCASSYGTSGYNEQFFGPGTRLTVL.

The chain couples TRBV24-1 to TRBJ2-3; 10 bases match TRBD2. The trim removed 9 bases at V and 1 base at J, leaving 3 bases unmatched. CDR3 length equals 14 residues. Germline CDR1 and CDR2: KGHDR and SFDVKD. CDR3 loop: CATGGTSGTDTQYF. The CDR3 nucleotides are TGTGCCACCGGCGGGACTAGCGGCACAGATACGCAGTATTTT.

J is TRBJ1-1 and V is TRBV9; D possibly corresponds to TRBD1 (6 bases). This CDR3 spans 15 amino acids. Germline V lookup: CDR1 SGDLS, CDR2 YYNGEE. V lost 4 bases and J 4 bases, leaving 17 bases between the germline ends. The CDR3 is CASSPSGTTGTEAFF. The CDR3 bases are TGTGCCAGCAGCCCCTCCGGGACAACCGGCACTGAAGCTTTCTTT. Drawing the rest from reference TRBV9 and TRBJ1-1, the complete variable domain is DSGVTQTPKHLITATGQRVTLRCSPRSGDLSVYWYQQSLDQGLQFLIQYYNGEERAKGNILERFSAQQFPDLHSELNLSSLELGDSALYFCASSPSGTTGTEAFFGQGTRLTVV.

Here the CDR3 reads CASRSTGNSNQPQHF. For the CDR3, the DNA is TGTGCCAGCAGATCAACCGGGAACAGCAATCAGCCCCAGCATTTT. The J gene is TRBJ1-5, the V gene TRBV28; the D is unclear. The CDR3 loop spans 15 amino acids. In germline, CDR1 is MDHEN, CDR2 SYDVKM. Trimming took 6 bases from V and 1 from J, leaving 13 bases between them.

The rearrangement uses TRBV10-1 and TRBJ2-1, with D possibly being TRBD2 (7 bases). Trimming removed 5 bases from V and 7 bases from J, with 21 bases in between. The CDR3 has 16 amino acids. The germline CDR1 and CDR2 sequences are WNHNN and SYGVQD (reference sequence). DNA for the CDR3: TGCGCCAGCAGTACGAGAGGGGGAGGGCCGAGGAATGAGCAGTTCTTC. Amino acid sequence: CASSTRGGGPRNEQFF.

V gene TRBV4-1 combines with J gene TRBJ2-2; maybe TRBD1 (6 bases). The CDR3 has 12 amino acids. V was clipped by 8 bases and J by 5 bases, with 9 bases between them. Germline V gene lookup returns CDR1 MGHRA and CDR2 YSYEKL. DNA for the CDR3: TGCGCCAGCCGGACAGAAACCGGGGAGCTGTTTTTT. It is translated as CASRTETGELFF.